This T cell receptor beta chain was captured by sequencing in a study of radiotherapy plus CTLA-4 blockade in lung cancer. In the case of this clone: Antigen unknown.

Study outcomes and limitations: Response, reportedly, was best predicted by interferon-beta along with early blood T cell clone dynamics.

This table comes from immunoSEQ multiplex PCR, and its TCRdb copy is limited to in-frame clones, with some not included. Seen here are some 94,000 clones, roughly 80% observed once, and the top ten hold roughly 26%. CDR3 size: 16 residues. The ends lost 0 bases at V and 5 bases at J; junction bases unmatched: 6. CDR1 GTSNPN and CDR2 SVGIG come from the germline V gene (reference sequence). The chain joins TRBV30 to TRBJ1-5, with 11 nucleotides matching TRBD1. The receptor comes from a human donor with non-small cell lung cancer that progressed on radiotherapy plus ipilimumab. This specimen was peripheral blood, taken from a patient treated with radiotherapy plus ipilimumab. CDR3: CAWSVFGDRGDQPQHF. DNA of the CDR3: TGTGCCTGGAGTGTATTCGGGGACAGGGGGGATCAGCCCCAGCATTTT.